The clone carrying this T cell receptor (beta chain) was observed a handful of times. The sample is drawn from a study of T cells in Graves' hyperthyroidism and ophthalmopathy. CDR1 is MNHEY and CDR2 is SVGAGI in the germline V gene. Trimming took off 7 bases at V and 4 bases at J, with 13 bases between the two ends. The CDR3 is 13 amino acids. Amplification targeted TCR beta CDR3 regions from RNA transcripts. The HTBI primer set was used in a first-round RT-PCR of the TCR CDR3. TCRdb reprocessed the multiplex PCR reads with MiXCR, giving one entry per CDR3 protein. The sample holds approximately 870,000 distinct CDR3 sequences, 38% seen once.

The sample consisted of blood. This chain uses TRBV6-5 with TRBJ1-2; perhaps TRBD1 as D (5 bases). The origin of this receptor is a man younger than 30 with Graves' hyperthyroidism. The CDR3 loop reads CASTVDRTYGYTF. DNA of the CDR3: TGTGCCAGCACCGTAGACAGAACCTATGGCTACACCTTC.